This TCR beta chain is from a study of cytomegalovirus exposure and HLA in healthy donors. As for the study in general: A data release that came early held roughly 85 million unique TCRs from HLA-typed donors.

Study findings and constraints: Accurate prediction of most subjects' HLA-A and HLA-B alleles from TCR beta sequences was reported. When presence/absence was analysed, sequencing depth was taken to be roughly uniform across donors. In a later analysis, TCR beta V- and J-gene trimming was associated with a missense DCLRE1C variant.

The junction had 6 bases not matched to a gene; V was cut back by 5 bases and J by 10 bases. CDR3 length equals 13 residues. Germline V gene data show CDR1 as SGHTA and CDR2 as FQGTGA. 13 Jbeta primers and 60 Vbeta primers were used for the PCR. Sequenced by immunoSEQ multiplex PCR; TCRdb stores in-frame clones only, minus some. There are about 93,000 clones in the sample; approximately 80% occur only once, and about 3.8% lies in the top ten. Of note for this clone: The antigen is undetermined.

The specimen was PBMCs. The receptor comes from a man aged 50-59 years in good health and CMV-seronegative. V is TRBV7-3 and J is TRBJ1-1; 11 bases match TRBD1. The CDR3, as DNA: TGTGCCAGCAGCGCCGGACAGGGGGCCTCAGCTTTCTTT. Amino acid sequence: CASSAGQGASAFF.